This T cell receptor (beta chain) was recorded in a study of tumor-infiltrating lymphocytes in primary liver carcinoma. In germline, CDR1 is SGHAT, CDR2 FQNNGV. The CDR3 extends over 15 amino acids. A primer in the constant region served to generate TCR beta cDNA from approximately 460 ng of total RNA. ARM-PCR was slightly modified, and three nested multiplex PCR rounds with it gave rise to the TCR beta libraries. It was with TRBV1-TRBV30 forward primers and a C-beta reverse primer that the first two PCR rounds were run, at approximately 10 cycles each. TCRdb re-called the multiplex PCR reads with MiXCR, one entry per CDR3 protein. The table lists 95,000 to 100,000 distinct CDR3 sequences, about 63% of them singletons. RNA and DNA were co-extracted from roughly 20-30 mg of unsorted bulk tissue. There were only treatment-naive patients, all with chronic HBV infection. General observations from the study: In tumor-adjacent and tumor-blood pairs, overlap was lower than in tumor region pairs.

In the case of this clonotype: Its target is not known. Its ends do not fully match the called genes, so a read error is possible.

The sequenced sample was liver tumor tissue from sampling region 2. Stated subset: tumor region T2, inferior pole. This chain joins TRBV11-2 and TRBJ2-7; D is unclear. The source is a woman aged 55-69 years with primary liver carcinoma and hepatitis B virus infection. The CDR3 DNA is TGTGCCAGCAACTTAGACCCTGGCCATACGTCCGACCAGTACTTC. Amino acid sequence: CASNLDPGHTSDQYF.